This T cell receptor beta chain stems from a study of Graves' ophthalmopathy and Graves' hyperthyroidism. This clonotype has a count of ten or more. Certain patients, namely those with other autoimmune diseases, uncontrolled infections, pregnancy or lactation, were excluded. The CDR3 is made up of 14 amino acids. In germline, CDR1 is ENHRY, CDR2 SYGVKD. V lost 3 bases, J lost 4 bases, and 12 bases lay in between. Amplification of TCR beta CDR3 regions used RNA transcripts. HTBI primers were used in a first-round RT-PCR, which preceded a second-round multiplex PCR. TCRdb independently ran MiXCR on the multiplex PCR reads; one entry per CDR3 protein. Among under 400,000 distinct CDR3 sequences listed, roughly a sixth were seen once.

The source of this sequence is an adult man with Graves' ophthalmopathy. Input material: peripheral blood. This chain uses TRBV10-3 with TRBJ2-5, with D unclear. The CDR3 region has the DNA TGTGCCATCAGTGACGGCCGAAGTGGAGAGACCCAGTACTTC. The encoded protein is CAISDGRSGETQYF.